These 5 T cell receptor beta chains share one sample of origin, sequenced in a study of shared clonotypes between healthy human individuals. Profiled with immunoSEQ multiplex PCR; TCRdb holds only in-frame clones, not every one. The sample lists around 1.1 million clones, about 72% occurring once. Sample: memory CD4+ T cells from PBMCs. Subset meaning: CD45RA-negative fraction. The receptors stem from a young man in good health. Some clones in this sample may be carry-over from other donors' samples.

The chain uses TRBV4-3 and TRBJ2-1, with D hard to call. The germline CDR1 and CDR2 sequences are LGHNA and YSLEER. The CDR3 spans 15 residues. V was pared by 1 base and J by 8 bases, with 15 bases between. CDR3 DNA: TGCGCCAGCAGCCAAGCCGCGCAAGCGTACGATGAGCAGTTCTTC. This codes for CASSQAAQAYDEQFF.

V gene TRBV7-9 combines with J gene TRBJ2-5, with 9 bases identical to TRBD2. Per the germline V gene, CDR1 is SEHNR and CDR2 is FQNEAQ (reference sequence). The CDR3 runs to 16 residues. Trimming at V came to 5 bases and at J to 3 bases, leaving 10 bases not matched to a gene. CDR3 sequence reads: CASSLASGNMEETQYF. The CDR3 DNA sequence: TGTGCCAGCAGCCTGGCTAGCGGGAATATGGAAGAGACCCAGTACTTC.

The chain is built from TRBV5-4 and TRBJ2-7; 7 bases map to TRBD2. Germline loops: CDR1 SGHNT, CDR2 YYREEE (reference sequence). CDR3 length: 14 amino acids. V lost 4 bases, J lost 0 bases, and 4 bases stayed unmatched. In nucleotides, the CDR3 is TGTGCCAGCAGCGGTAGGGACTACTCCTACGAGCAGTACTTC. As protein: CASSGRDYSYEQYF.

This chain links TRBV4-1 with TRBJ1-2; D is uncertain. The CDR3 consists of 17 residues. CDR1 and CDR2 from the germline V gene are MGHRA and YSYEKL. V was trimmed by 1 base and J by 6 bases, leaving 21 bases between them. CDR3 DNA: TGCGCCAGCAGCCAAGCGATCGGGAGCAACCCACCGAATGGCTACACCTTC. Amino acid sequence: CASSQAIGSNPPNGYTF.

CDR3 residues: CASSHYAGTTEAFF. The CDR3 bases are TGTGCCAGCAGCCATTACGCGGGGACCACTGAAGCTTTCTTT. J is TRBJ1-1 and V is TRBV7-2; tentative D call: TRBD1 (5 bases). Trimming removed 5 bases at V and 4 bases at J, with 14 bases between. Germline V gene sequence: CDR1 SGHTA, CDR2 FQGNSA. This CDR3 spans 14 amino acids.